Described below is a single T cell receptor (beta chain) sequence and its context. Its antigen is currently not known. The sample holds no much larger clone one base away, and base qualities are not on file. A single peripheral blood draw of around 0.11 L on average was collected from each donor into heparinised tubes. Using a panel that included CD45RO, CCR7, CD25, CD127, CD95 and CD27, naive, central memory, regulatory and stem cell-like memory CD4+ T cells were sorted on a BD FACSAria II. A purity above 98% was achieved for all sorted populations. PBMCs were separated immediately by Lymphoprep density gradient centrifugation and were stained directly, without being cultured. So that batch effects would be minimized, each experiment stained and sorted samples in pairs, pairing one healthy donor with one patient. Inclusive of the bounding cysteine and phenylalanine, the CDR3 is 17 residues long. The retained sequence is limited to the CDR3, 51 bases, with the frame set at the first base. V is reduced by 6 bases and J by 5 bases, leaving a spacing of 25 bases between them. CDR1 and CDR2 (SGHNT, YYREEE) derive from the germline V gene (reference sequence).

The sample originates from a study of beta chain features in type 1 diabetes (dated by TCRdb to between 2018 and 2020). Turning to the overall study: Patients and healthy donors did not differ in mean age, gender distribution, total cell number or subset yield. Regulatory and stem cell-like memory subsets were obtained from only 8 patients and roughly eight healthy donors, while naive and central memory subsets were obtained from all 30 or so donors. Across all samples, about 110 million sorted cells were examined, and cell number per subset correlated strongly with RNA yield. The study compared TCRB repertoires of sorted circulating CD4+ T cell subsets between recently diagnosed type 1 diabetes patients and matched healthy donors. What the work shows at the level of the full study, not this receptor alone: PCR might favor shorter templates, but patient and control samples were amplified and corrected together, so any skew would affect both groups equally. Because small numbers of individuals were included in the HLA sub-analyses, any influence of HLA type on TCRB rearrangement was left unresolved. At VDJ recombination sites, patients with type 1 diabetes made fewer insertions and deleted more nucleotides, a pattern implying thymic rearrangement abnormalities. Sequencing cDNA rather than genomic DNA could over-represent highly expressing activated cells, although activation and CD3 levels did not differ between groups. A moderate but significant shortening of TCRB CDR3 length was observed in type 1 diabetes patients in all four CD4+ subsets. Naive, central memory and regulatory TCRB repertoires appeared to be more similar among patients than among healthy donors.

The entire amount of isolated RNA was reverse transcribed using the High Capacity cDNA Reverse Transcription Kit, so the sequenced TCRB transcripts were expressed ones. For stem cell-like memory T cell samples, survey-depth immunoSEQ sequencing was used, averaging about 1 million total reads per sample. Sorted cells were lysed in RLT buffer, and RNA was extracted using DNase-treated RNeasy Micro or Mini kits according to cell number. Each cell subset was processed separately to prevent cross-contamination, with patient and healthy donor samples processed together. The immunoSEQ multiplex PCR was used to amplify TCRB sequences from cDNA, generating 87-bp fragments that spanned the CDR3 region. The amplicons were sequenced using the Illumina HiSeq platform. The original pipeline was this. PCR bias was computationally corrected using synthetic template baselines, reads within Hamming distance 2 were collapsed, and singletons that could not be merged were discarded. Reads were aligned against IMGT to assign V, D and J genes, CDR3 length and insertions or deletions at six rearrangement sites. Within each subset, clonotype counts were normalized to the number of sorted cells before true diversity and Gini coefficients were calculated with the tcR R package. Repertoire sharing was quantified using the overlap coefficient calculated on TCRB nucleotide sequences. Here the immuneACCESS table is served through TCRdb, limited to in-frame sequences with V and J called. Missing clones are a known gap in these copies; in checked studies unresolved V genes cover under half, and the rest lacks a known reason. V, J and clone size reflect that table, while D and trimming were determined from the DNA. For this sample there are around 21,000 clones; 50% appear just once. The leading ten clones occupy approximately 0.42% of the sample.

This sequence was found in a man aged 18 to 29 in good health. The rearranged chain carries TRBV5-4 and TRBJ2-3, with TRBD2 tentatively as D gene (5 bases match). The specimen sequenced was stem cell memory CD4+ T cells from blood. The sample's cell subset or site label is to be understood as: stem cell-like memory CD4+ T cells. The nucleotide sequence is TGTGCCAGCACCAAATTGGGAAGTAGGGCCGGAGGAGATACGCAGTATTTT. Translated, it gives CASTKLGSRAGGDTQYF. Supplemented by the reference TRBV5-4 and TRBJ2-3 proteins around the CDR3, the complete variable domain is ETGVTQSPTHLIKTRGQQVTLRCSSQSGHNTVSWYQQALGQGPQFIFQYYREEENGRGNFPPRFSGLQFPNYSSELNVNALELDDSALYLCASTKLGSRAGGDTQYFGPGTRLTVL.